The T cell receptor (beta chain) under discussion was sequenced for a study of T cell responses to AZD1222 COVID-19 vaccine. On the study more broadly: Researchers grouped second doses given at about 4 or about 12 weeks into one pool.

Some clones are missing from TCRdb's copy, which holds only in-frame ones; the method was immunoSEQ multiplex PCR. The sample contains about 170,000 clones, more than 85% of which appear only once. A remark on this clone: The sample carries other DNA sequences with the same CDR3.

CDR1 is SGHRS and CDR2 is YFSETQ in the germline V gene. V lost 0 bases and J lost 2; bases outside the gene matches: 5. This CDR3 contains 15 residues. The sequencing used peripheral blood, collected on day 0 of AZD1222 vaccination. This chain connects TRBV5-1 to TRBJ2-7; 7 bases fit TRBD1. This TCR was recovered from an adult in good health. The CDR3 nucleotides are TGCGCCAGCAGCTTGGGACAGGGTGTCCCCTACGAGCAGTACTTC. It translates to CASSLGQGVPYEQYF.